The clone carrying this T cell receptor (beta chain) was detected a few times. Its antigen remains unknown. The table came from immunoSEQ multiplex PCR; TCRdb's copy has only in-frame clones and leaves some out. The sample gives about 2,800 clones, around 24% of which show up once; roughly 29% is in the top ten. This record comes from a study of T cells in localized non-small cell lung cancer. Study-level results: In the blood, greater T cell density corresponded to longer overall survival. The study sequenced only one region of the tumor. As a result, intratumor heterogeneity could not be excluded and remains possible. Clonality of T cells reached its maximum in uninvolved adjacent lung, surpassing tumor. Adjacent lung exhibited a median of about 56 among the 100 most abundant tumor clones.

Germline CDR1 reads SGHRS; CDR2 reads YFSETQ. Deletions cut 1 base from V and 4 bases from J, with 12 bases between. This CDR3 has 14 residues. The sequencing used lung tumor tissue, collected before any cancer treatment. The chain uses TRBV5-1 and TRBJ2-7, with no clear D. The TCR sequence derives from a man aged 40-75 years with stage I lung adenocarcinoma. This CDR3 is CASSLYSGPYEQYF. CDR3 DNA sequence: TGCGCCAGCAGCTTGTATTCAGGCCCATACGAGCAGTACTTC.